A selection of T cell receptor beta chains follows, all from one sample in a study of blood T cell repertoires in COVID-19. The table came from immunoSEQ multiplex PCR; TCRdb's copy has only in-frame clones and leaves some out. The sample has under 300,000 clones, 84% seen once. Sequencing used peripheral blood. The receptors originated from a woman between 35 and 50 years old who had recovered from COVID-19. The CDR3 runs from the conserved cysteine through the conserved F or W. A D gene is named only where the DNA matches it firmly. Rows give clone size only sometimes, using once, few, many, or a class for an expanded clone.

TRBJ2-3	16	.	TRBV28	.	CASSSTGGSRTDTQYF	TGTGCCAGCAGTTCGACAGGAGGAAGTAGAACAGATACGCAGTATTTT
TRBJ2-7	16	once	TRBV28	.	CASSQRGSGVGYEQYF	TGTGCCAGCAGTCAAAGGGGGTCAGGGGTCGGGTACGAGCAGTACTTC
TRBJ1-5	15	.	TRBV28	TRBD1	CASSLNPGTGGYQHF	TGTGCCAGCAGTCTAAATCCCGGGACAGGGGGTTACCAGCATTTT
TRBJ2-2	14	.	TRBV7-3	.	CASSSNRANGELFF	TGTGCCAGCAGCTCCAACAGGGCGAACGGGGAGCTGTTTTTT
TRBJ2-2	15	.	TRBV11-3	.	CASSLDNRFTGELFF	TGTGCCAGCAGCTTAGATAATCGGTTCACCGGGGAGCTGTTTTTT
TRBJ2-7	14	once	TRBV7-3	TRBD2	CASSFGLERGEQYF	TGTGCCAGCAGCTTCGGACTAGAAAGGGGCGAGCAGTACTTC
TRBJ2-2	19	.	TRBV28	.	CASSLSFTRFRASPGELFF	TGTGCCAGCAGTTTATCATTTACGCGGTTCAGGGCTTCCCCCGGGGAGCTGTTTTTT
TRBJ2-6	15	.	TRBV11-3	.	CASSSPGAGANVLTF	TGTGCCAGCAGCTCTCCAGGGGCTGGGGCCAACGTCCTGACTTTC
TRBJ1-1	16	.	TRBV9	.	CASSVAGHVMNTEAFF	TGTGCCAGCAGCGTAGCAGGGCATGTGATGAACACTGAAGCTTTCTTT
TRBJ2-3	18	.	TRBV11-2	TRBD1	CASSSRDRKGADTDTQYF	TGTGCCAGCAGCTCGAGGGACCGAAAGGGGGCAGATACAGATACGCAGTATTTT
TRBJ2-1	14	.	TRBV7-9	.	CASSTGHPYNEQFF	TGTGCCAGCAGCACGGGACACCCCTACAATGAGCAGTTCTTC
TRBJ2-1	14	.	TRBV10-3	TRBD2	CAISESSGGGEQFF	TGTGCCATCAGTGAATCAAGCGGGGGTGGTGAGCAGTTCTTC
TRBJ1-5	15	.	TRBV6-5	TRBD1	CASKARQGTHQPQHF	TGTGCCAGCAAGGCTCGACAGGGGACCCATCAGCCCCAGCATTTT
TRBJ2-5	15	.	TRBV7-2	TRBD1	CASTWTGFGGETQYF	TGTGCCAGCACCTGGACAGGGTTTGGCGGAGAGACCCAGTACTTC
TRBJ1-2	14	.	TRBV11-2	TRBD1	CASSSGQGVRGYTF	TGTGCCAGCAGCTCCGGACAGGGAGTACGGGGCTACACCTTC
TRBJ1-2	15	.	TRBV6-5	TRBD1	CASRGTGHSRDGYTF	TGTGCCAGCAGGGGGACAGGGCATAGTCGGGATGGCTACACCTTC
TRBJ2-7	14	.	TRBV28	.	CASSLLLATYEQYF	TGTGCCAGCAGTTTACTTCTAGCTACCTACGAGCAGTACTTC
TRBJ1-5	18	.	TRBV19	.	CASSFGDSRGYSNQPQHF	TGTGCCAGTAGTTTCGGGGACTCCCGGGGTTATAGCAATCAGCCCCAGCATTTT
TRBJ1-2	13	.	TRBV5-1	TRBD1	CASSMGQNYGYTF	TGCGCCAGCAGTATGGGACAGAACTATGGCTACACCTTC
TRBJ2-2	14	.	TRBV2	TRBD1	CASSWDRGPGELFF	TGTGCCAGCAGTTGGGACAGGGGCCCCGGGGAGCTGTTTTTT
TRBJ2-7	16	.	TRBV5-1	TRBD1	CASSLAGTGGQGEQYF	TGCGCCAGCAGCTTGGCGGGGACAGGGGGACAGGGCGAGCAGTACTTC
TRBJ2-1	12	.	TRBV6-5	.	CASTNEGLPQFF	TGTGCCAGCACTAACGAGGGTCTGCCTCAGTTCTTC
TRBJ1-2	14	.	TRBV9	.	CASSATGTNYGYTF	TGTGCCAGCAGCGCCACAGGGACTAACTATGGCTACACCTTC
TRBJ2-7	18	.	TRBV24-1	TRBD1	CATSDSTPQGAGRNEQYF	TGTGCCACCAGTGATTCCACACCCCAGGGGGCGGGTCGGAACGAGCAGTACTTC
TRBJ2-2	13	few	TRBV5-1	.	CASSSPSTRELFF	TGCGCCAGCAGCTCCCCGAGCACCAGGGAGCTGTTTTTT
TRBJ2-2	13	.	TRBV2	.	CASSVTGAGELFF	TGTGCCAGCAGTGTGACGGGGGCCGGGGAGCTGTTTTTT
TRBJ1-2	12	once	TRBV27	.	CASSSYNYGYTF	TGTGCCAGCAGTTCCTACAACTATGGCTACACCTTC
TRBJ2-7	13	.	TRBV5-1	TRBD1	CASSTGQGYEQYF	TGCGCCAGCAGCACCGGACAGGGCTACGAGCAGTACTTC
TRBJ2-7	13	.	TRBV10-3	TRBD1	CAISGGTDYEQYF	TGTGCCATCAGTGGTGGGACAGACTACGAGCAGTACTTC
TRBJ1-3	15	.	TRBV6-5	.	CASRPPGFSGNTIYF	TGTGCCAGCAGGCCACCAGGGTTCTCTGGAAACACCATATATTTT
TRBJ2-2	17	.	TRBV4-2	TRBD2	CASSRVPGLDATGELFF	TGTGCCAGCAGCAGGGTCCCGGGACTAGATGCGACCGGGGAGCTGTTTTTT
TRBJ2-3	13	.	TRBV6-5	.	CASNNVNTDTQYF	TGTGCCAGCAACAACGTCAACACAGATACGCAGTATTTT
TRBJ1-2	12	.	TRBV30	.	CAWNAGNYGYTF	TGTGCCTGGAATGCGGGGAACTATGGCTACACCTTC
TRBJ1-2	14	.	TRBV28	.	CASSSGDVGVGYTF	TGTGCCAGCAGTTCGGGGGATGTGGGGGTCGGCTACACCTTC
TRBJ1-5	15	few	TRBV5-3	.	CARSFKLYSNQPQHF	TGTGCCAGAAGCTTCAAGCTTTATAGCAATCAGCCCCAGCATTTT
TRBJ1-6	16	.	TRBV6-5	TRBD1	CASSYRGQGPGSPLHF	TGTGCCAGCAGTTACAGAGGACAGGGCCCGGGTTCACCCCTCCACTTT
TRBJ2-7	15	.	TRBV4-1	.	CASSQDPVGLYEQYF	TGCGCCAGCAGCCAAGATCCAGTGGGCCTCTACGAGCAGTACTTC
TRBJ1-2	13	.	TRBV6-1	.	CASSEGEAGGYTF	TGTGCCAGCAGTGAAGGTGAAGCGGGTGGCTACACCTTC
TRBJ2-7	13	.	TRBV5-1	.	CASSEAFSYEQYF	TGCGCCAGCAGCGAAGCCTTCTCCTACGAGCAGTACTTC